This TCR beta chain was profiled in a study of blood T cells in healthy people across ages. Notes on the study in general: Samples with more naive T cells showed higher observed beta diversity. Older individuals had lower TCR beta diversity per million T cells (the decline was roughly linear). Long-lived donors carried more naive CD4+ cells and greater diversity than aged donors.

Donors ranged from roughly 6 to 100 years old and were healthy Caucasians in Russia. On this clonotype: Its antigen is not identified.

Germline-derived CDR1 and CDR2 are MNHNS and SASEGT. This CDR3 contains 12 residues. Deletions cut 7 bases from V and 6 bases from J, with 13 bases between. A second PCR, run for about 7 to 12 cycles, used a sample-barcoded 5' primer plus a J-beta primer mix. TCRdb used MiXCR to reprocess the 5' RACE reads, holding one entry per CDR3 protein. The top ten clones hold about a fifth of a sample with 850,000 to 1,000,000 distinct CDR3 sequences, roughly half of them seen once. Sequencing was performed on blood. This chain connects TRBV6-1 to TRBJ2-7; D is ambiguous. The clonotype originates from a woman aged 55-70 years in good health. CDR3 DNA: TGTGCCAGCACCGGCTATATAGGCGAGCAGTACTTC. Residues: CASTGYIGEQYF.